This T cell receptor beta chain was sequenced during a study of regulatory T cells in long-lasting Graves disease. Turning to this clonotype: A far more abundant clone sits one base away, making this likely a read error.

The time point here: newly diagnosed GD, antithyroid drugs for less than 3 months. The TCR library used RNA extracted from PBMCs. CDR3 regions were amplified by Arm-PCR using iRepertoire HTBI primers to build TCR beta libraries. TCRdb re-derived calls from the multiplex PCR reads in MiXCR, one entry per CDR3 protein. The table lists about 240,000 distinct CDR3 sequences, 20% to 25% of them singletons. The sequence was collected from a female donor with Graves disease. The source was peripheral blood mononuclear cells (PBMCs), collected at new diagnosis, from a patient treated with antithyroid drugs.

The CDR3 DNA is TGTGCCAGCAGCCAAGGCGGGAACTACAATGAGCAGTACTTC. It specifies CASSQGGNYNEQYF. This chain connects TRBV4-2 to TRBJ2-7; possible D gene TRBD2, 6 bases. Trimming cost V 1 base and J 7 bases, with 14 bases left between them. The CDR3 runs to 14 residues. Per germline, CDR1 LGHNA and CDR2 YNFKEQ.